This record covers a single T cell receptor (beta chain). The sample comes from a study of Ad26.COV2.S vaccination and SARS-CoV-2 variants. The assay was immunoSEQ multiplex PCR, and TCRdb's table has in-frame clones only and misses some. The table records approximately 350,000 clones, 83% of them present only once. As for treatment: around 19 received Ad26.COV2.S at low or high dose, single or two shots; about 5 received placebo; per-sample allocation not given. Day 63 after the first vaccine or placebo injection was the time point for sampling. Recruitment in Boston yielded a donor of adult age, 18-55 years. Germline CDR1 is LNHDA and CDR2 is SQIVND (reference sequence). Trimming removed 8 bases at V and 2 bases at J, with 13 bases between. The CDR3 is made up of 15 amino acids.

This sequence joins TRBV19 and TRBJ2-6, with D unresolved. This TCR derives from a person aged 18-60 years who received the Ad26.COV2.S COVID-19 vaccine or a placebo. Sequences were derived from peripheral blood, sampled in a trial of Ad26.COV2.S vaccine versus placebo. DNA of the CDR3: TGTGCCAGTTCCCATATGTCGGCTGGGGCCAACGTCCTGACTTTC. The encoded protein is CASSHMSAGANVLTF.